The table lists the clone carrying this T cell receptor (beta chain) with many counts. CDR3 regions were amplified by Arm-PCR using iRepertoire HTBI primers to build TCR beta libraries. In TCRdb, the multiplex PCR reads were re-called with MiXCR into one record per CDR3 protein. Here the sample spans 400,000 to 500,000 distinct CDR3 sequences, around 13% being singletons. The data stem from a study of regulatory T cells in long-lasting Graves disease. V lost 0 bases, J lost 3 bases, and 2 bases stayed unmatched. CDR1 is SGHRS and CDR2 is YFSETQ in the germline V gene. The CDR3 spans 15 residues. The time point is: newly diagnosed GD, antithyroid drugs for less than 3 months. Isolated PBMC RNA provided the starting material for the TCR library. The data were also submitted as part of a second study, on T cells in Graves' hyperthyroidism and ophthalmopathy. That work contributes: Appearing also in blood were most of the thyroid clonotypes expanded above 0.001.

The sample consisted of peripheral blood mononuclear cells (PBMCs), taken at new diagnosis, from a patient treated with antithyroid drugs. This sequence originates from a woman in her fifties or sixties with Graves disease. The J gene is TRBJ2-7, the V gene TRBV5-1, with 11 bases lining up with TRBD1. Here the CDR3 reads CASSLAGTGGYEQYF. CDR3 nucleotides: TGCGCCAGCAGCTTGGCCGGGACAGGGGGCTACGAGCAGTACTTC.